The 21 T cell receptor beta chains reported below all come from one sample, sequenced in a study of shared clonotypes between healthy human individuals (dated by TCRdb to about 2020). The library was generated by the immunoSEQ multiplex PCR assay. The table was pulled from immuneACCESS by TCRdb, which kept in-frame rearrangements only. Such tables lose some clones; where checked, under half of the loss comes from unresolved V genes, and the rest has no known cause. For this sample there are more than 2 million clones; 90% to 96% appear just once. The top ten constitute less than 0.15% of the sample. Sequencing was done on a sample of naive CD4+ T cells sorted from blood. The sample's cell subset or site, from its label and the paper: CD45RA+ positively selected. The source of these receptors is a man younger than 30 in good health.

The chain joins TRBV6-5 to TRBJ1-1; possible D gene TRBD1, 5 bases. The CDR3 consists of 15 residues. Between the trimmed V and J ends, which lost 2 bases and 5 bases, there was a span of 15 bases. The germline V gene has CDR1 MNHEY and CDR2 SVGAGI. This chain's CDR3 is CASSYRHVGGTEAFF. In nucleotides, the CDR3 is TGTGCCAGCAGTTACCGTCACGTCGGGGGGACTGAAGCTTTCTTT.

The rearrangement links TRBV30 to TRBJ2-4; D is perhaps TRBD1 or TRBD2 (5 bases each). The CDR3 runs 13 residues. Germline loops: CDR1 GTSNPN, CDR2 SVGIG (reference sequence). V lost 8 bases, J lost 5 bases, and 16 bases lay in between. CDR3 sequence (DNA): TGTGCCGGAGGTGATCAGGGTGAAAACATTCAGTACTTC. This gives the protein CAGGDQGENIQYF.

The J gene is TRBJ1-2, the V gene TRBV6-1; tentatively, D is TRBD1 (5 bases). The CDR3 is made up of 14 amino acids. Germline V gene data show CDR1 as MNHNS and CDR2 as SASEGT. With 4 bases removed from V and 2 bases from J, the gap between germline ends came to 11 bases. CDR3 amino acids: CASSGGRWNYGYTF. CDR3 DNA: TGTGCCAGCAGTGGGGGACGGTGGAACTATGGCTACACCTTC.

V usage is TRBV19 and J usage is TRBJ2-5; D is perhaps TRBD2 (7 bases). This CDR3 region has 17 residues. Germline CDR1 reads LNHDA; CDR2 reads SQIVND (reference sequence). V was trimmed by 4 bases and J by 4 bases, leaving 22 bases between them. The CDR3 sequence is CASSTSSGAGVPETQYF. Here the CDR3 DNA reads TGTGCCAGTAGTACCTCCTCGGGGGCGGGAGTCCCAGAGACCCAGTACTTC.

The chain links TRBV2 to TRBJ2-7; 10 nucleotides match TRBD2. The V and J ends lost 6 bases and 12 bases, in that order; junction bases with no gene match: 5. The germline V gene has CDR1 SNHLY and CDR2 FYNNEI. The CDR3 extends over 11 amino acids. The CDR3 DNA follows: TGTGCCAGCAGGTCCCTAGCGGGAGTGTACTTC. Amino acids: CASRSLAGVYF.

This clone came up a few times. Other nucleotide sequences from this sample produce the same CDR3. The chain is built from TRBV4-1 and TRBJ2-1; 9 nucleotides line up with TRBD2. The J segment lost 1 base and the V segment lost 1 base, leaving 2 bases of the junction unmatched. The CDR3 extends over 16 amino acids. Germline V gene lookup returns CDR1 MGHRA and CDR2 YSYEKL. Here the CDR3 reads CASSQGLAGSYNEQFF. The CDR3 DNA reads as TGCGCCAGCAGCCAAGGGCTAGCGGGATCCTACAATGAGCAGTTCTTC.

The gene calls are TRBV7-2 and TRBJ2-7; D may be TRBD1 (5 bases). The CDR3 contains 14 residues. CDR1 and CDR2 (germline): SGHTA, FQGNSA. Between the trimmed V and J ends, which lost 0 bases and 7 bases, there was a span of 13 bases. CDR3 residues: CASSLARQSEEQYF. CDR3 coding DNA: TGTGCCAGCAGCTTAGCCCGACAGTCAGAAGAGCAGTACTTC.

The chain links TRBV29-1 to TRBJ2-3; TRBD2 agrees at 12 bases. In germline, CDR1 is SQVTM, CDR2 ANQGSEA. The CDR3 loop spans 15 amino acids. Losses at the gene ends were 6 bases for V and 2 bases for J; bases not matched to a gene: 6. The CDR3 DNA reads TGCAGCGTCCTCGGACTAGCGGGGACCACAGATACGCAGTATTTT. Its protein is CSVLGLAGTTDTQYF.

The chain has TRBV6-5 and TRBJ2-7; 7 bases line up with TRBD1. Germline V CDR1 and CDR2: MNHEY, SVGAGI. This CDR3 is 14 amino acids long. The trim removed 6 bases at V and 3 bases at J, leaving 8 bases unmatched. In DNA, the CDR3 is TGTGCCAGCAGCCGAGGGACAGTATACTACGAGCAGTACTTC. This encodes CASSRGTVYYEQYF.

In DNA, the CDR3 is TGTGCCAGCCTACCCACGGGAGCGAACACCGGGGAGCTGTTTTTT. It codes for CASLPTGANTGELFF. The V gene is TRBV27, the J gene TRBJ2-2; D might be TRBD2 (6 bases). Germline V CDR1 and CDR2: MNHEY, SMNVEV (reference sequence). CDR3 length equals 15 residues. The ends were cut back, 8 bases at V and 0 bases at J, with 13 bases in the middle.

The chain uses TRBV7-6 and TRBJ1-1, with D possibly being TRBD1 (6 bases). The CDR3 has 17 residues. Germline V gene sequence: CDR1 SGHVS, CDR2 FNYEAQ. Trimming stripped 5 bases from V and 2 bases from J, with 21 bases between. CDR3 residues: CASSPRGRGGPNTEAFF. The CDR3 coding sequence is TGTGCCAGCAGCCCGAGGGGGAGAGGGGGACCTAACACTGAAGCTTTCTTT.

The genes are TRBV19 and TRBJ1-6; TRBD1 aligns across 7 bases. The CDR3 has 16 amino acids. After removal of 4 bases from V and 3 bases from J, the junction contained 6 bases not matched to a gene. The germline CDR1 and CDR2 sequences are LNHDA and SQIVND (reference sequence). The CDR3, as DNA: TGTGCCAGTAGTAAAAGGACAGGTGACTATAATTCACCCCTCCACTTT. Amino acids: CASSKRTGDYNSPLHF.

V usage is TRBV6-1 and J usage is TRBJ2-1; D possibly corresponds to TRBD1 (6 bases). Deletions cut 4 bases from V and 8 bases from J, with 12 bases between. Germline CDR1 is MNHNS and CDR2 is SASEGT. The CDR3 has 13 residues. The CDR3 DNA reads TGTGCCAGCAGTGCGACAAACAGGGATGAGCAGTTCTTC. This translates into CASSATNRDEQFF.

In its sample, this clone was seen once. The J gene is TRBJ2-2, the V gene TRBV14; D is uncertain. Per germline, CDR1 SGHDN and CDR2 FVKESK. CDR3 length equals 13 residues. Trimming stripped 0 bases from V and 3 bases from J, with 2 bases between. The CDR3 loop reads CASSQDYTGELFF. CDR3 coding DNA: TGTGCCAGCAGCCAAGATTACACCGGGGAGCTGTTTTTT.

The V call is TRBV10-3, the J call TRBJ2-5, with D unclear. Per the germline V gene, CDR1 is ENHRY and CDR2 is SYGVKD. Trimming removed 2 bases at V and 3 bases at J, with 7 bases between. The CDR3 loop spans 13 amino acids. This CDR3 is CAISEGRKETQYF. The CDR3 region has the DNA TGTGCCATCAGTGAGGGCAGAAAAGAGACCCAGTACTTC.

On this clone: This sample includes further DNA sequences coding for the same CDR3. V gene TRBV9 combines with J gene TRBJ1-1; no reliable D call. The germline CDR1 and CDR2 sequences are SGDLS and YYNGEE. Deletions cut 0 bases from V and 3 bases from J, with 9 bases between. This CDR3 has 14 residues. This chain's CDR3 is CASSVAGRDTEAFF. Written as DNA, the CDR3 is TGTGCCAGCAGCGTAGCGGGTCGGGACACTGAAGCTTTCTTT.

The chain joins TRBV13 to TRBJ1-2; 8 bases line up with TRBD1. Germline V gene sequence: CDR1 PRHDT, CDR2 FYEKMQ (reference sequence). V shed 5 bases and J 4 bases; nucleotides not matched to a gene: 6. This CDR3 spans 14 amino acids. CDR3 DNA sequence: TGTGCCAGCAGCCCCAGACAGGGGACCTATGGCTACACCTTC. It codes for CASSPRQGTYGYTF.

This sequence joins TRBV6-5 and TRBJ1-5, with D hard to call. Per germline, CDR1 MNHEY and CDR2 SVGAGI. The CDR3 totals 15 residues. V lost 2 bases and J 0 bases, leaving 8 bases between the germline ends. CDR3 loop: CASSYNQYSNQPQHF. The CDR3 bases are TGTGCCAGCAGTTACAACCAATATAGCAATCAGCCCCAGCATTTT.

Only one count was recorded for this clone. V usage is TRBV30 and J usage is TRBJ1-5, with a weak D call TRBD1 (5 bases). The CDR3 runs 15 residues. V gave up 2 bases and J gave up 2 bases, with 13 bases separating them. The germline gives CDR1 GTSNPN, CDR2 SVGIG (reference sequence). The DNA for the CDR3 is TGTGCCTGGAGTTGGAAGCAGACAGGCAATCAGCCCCAGCATTTT. This sequence encodes CAWSWKQTGNQPQHF.

The chain recombines TRBV11-2 with TRBJ2-5; 9 positions match TRBD1. The CDR3 runs 15 residues. Germline V gene sequence: CDR1 SGHAT, CDR2 FQNNGV. Trimming removed 3 bases from V and 1 base from J; junction bases left unmatched: 3. The CDR3: CASSLPGQGQETQYF. CDR3 DNA sequence: TGTGCCAGCAGCTTGCCGGGACAGGGCCAAGAGACCCAGTACTTC.

The V and J genes are TRBV2 and TRBJ2-3; unclear D gene. V lost 4 bases, J lost 5 bases, and 7 bases lay in between. Germline V gene sequence: CDR1 SNHLY, CDR2 FYNNEI. CDR3 length equals 12 residues. In nucleotides, the CDR3 is TGTGCCAGCAGTGCCGCCGGAGATACGCAGTATTTT. It is translated as CASSAAGDTQYF. Complete variable domain (other parts from reference TRBV2 and TRBJ2-3): EPEVTQTPSHQVTQMGQEVILRCVPISNHLYFYWYRQILGQKVEFLVSFYNNEISEKSEIFDDQFSVERPDGSNFTLKIRSTKLEDSAMYFCASSAAGDTQYFGPGTRLTVL.